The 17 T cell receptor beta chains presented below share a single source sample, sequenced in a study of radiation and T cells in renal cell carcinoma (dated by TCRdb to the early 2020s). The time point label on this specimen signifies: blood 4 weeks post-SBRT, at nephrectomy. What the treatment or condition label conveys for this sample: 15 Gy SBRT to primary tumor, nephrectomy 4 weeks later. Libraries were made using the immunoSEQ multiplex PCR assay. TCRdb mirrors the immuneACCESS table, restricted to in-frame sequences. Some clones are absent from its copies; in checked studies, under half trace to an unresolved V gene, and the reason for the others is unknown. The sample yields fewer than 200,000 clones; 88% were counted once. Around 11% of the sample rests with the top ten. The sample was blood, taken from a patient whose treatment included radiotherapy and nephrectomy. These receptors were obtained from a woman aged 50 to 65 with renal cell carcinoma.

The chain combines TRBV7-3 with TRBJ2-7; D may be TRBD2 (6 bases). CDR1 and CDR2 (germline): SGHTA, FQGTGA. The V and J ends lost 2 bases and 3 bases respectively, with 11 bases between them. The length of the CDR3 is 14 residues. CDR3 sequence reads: CASSLAEGDYEQYF. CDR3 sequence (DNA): TGTGCCAGCAGCTTAGCGGAGGGTGACTACGAGCAGTACTTC. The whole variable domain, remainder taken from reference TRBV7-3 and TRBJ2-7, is GAGVSQTPSNKVTEKGKYVELRCDPISGHTALYWYRQSLGQGPEFLIYFQGTGAADDSGLPNDRFFAVRPEGSVSTLKIQRTERGDSAVYLCASSLAEGDYEQYFGPGTRLTVT.

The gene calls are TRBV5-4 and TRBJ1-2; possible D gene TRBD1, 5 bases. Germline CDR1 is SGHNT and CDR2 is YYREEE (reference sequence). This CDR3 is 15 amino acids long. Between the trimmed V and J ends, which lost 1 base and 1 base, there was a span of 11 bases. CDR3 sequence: CASSLLLGLNYGYTF. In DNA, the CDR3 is TGTGCCAGCAGCTTGCTACTGGGACTTAACTATGGCTACACCTTC.

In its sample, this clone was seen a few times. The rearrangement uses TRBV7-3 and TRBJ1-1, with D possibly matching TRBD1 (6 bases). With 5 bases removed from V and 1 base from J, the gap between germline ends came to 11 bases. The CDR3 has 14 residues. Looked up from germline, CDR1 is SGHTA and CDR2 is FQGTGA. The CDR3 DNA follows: TGTGCCAGCAGCCAAGGACAGAGGAACACTGAAGCTTTCTTT. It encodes CASSQGQRNTEAFF.

The CDR3 DNA is TGTGCCAGCAGCACCCACCGGAGGACTGAAGCTTTCTTT. Translation: CASSTHRRTEAFF. The chain employs TRBV7-9 and TRBJ1-1; D unclear. Trimming cost V 5 bases and J 5 bases, with 12 bases left between them. This CDR3 has 13 amino acids. Germline V gene sequence: CDR1 SEHNR, CDR2 FQNEAQ (reference sequence).

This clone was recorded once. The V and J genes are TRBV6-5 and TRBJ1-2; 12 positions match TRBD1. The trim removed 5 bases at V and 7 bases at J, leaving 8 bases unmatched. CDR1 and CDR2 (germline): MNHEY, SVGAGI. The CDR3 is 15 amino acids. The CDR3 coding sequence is TGTGCCAGCAGTAAACCGGGACAGGGGGCACTTGGCTACACCTTC. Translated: CASSKPGQGALGYTF.

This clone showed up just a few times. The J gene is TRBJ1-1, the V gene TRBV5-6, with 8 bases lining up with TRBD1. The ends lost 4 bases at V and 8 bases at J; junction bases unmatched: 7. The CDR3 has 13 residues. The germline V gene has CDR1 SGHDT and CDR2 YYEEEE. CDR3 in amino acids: CASSRQGRIEAFF. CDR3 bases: TGTGCCAGCAGCCGACAGGGGAGGATAGAAGCTTTCTTT.

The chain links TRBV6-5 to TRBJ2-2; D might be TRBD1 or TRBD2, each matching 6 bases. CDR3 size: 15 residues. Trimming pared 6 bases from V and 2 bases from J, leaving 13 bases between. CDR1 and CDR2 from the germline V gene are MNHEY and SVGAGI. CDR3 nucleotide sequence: TGTGCCAGCAGACTCCGGGGGCGAAACACCGGGGAGCTGTTTTTT. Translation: CASRLRGRNTGELFF.

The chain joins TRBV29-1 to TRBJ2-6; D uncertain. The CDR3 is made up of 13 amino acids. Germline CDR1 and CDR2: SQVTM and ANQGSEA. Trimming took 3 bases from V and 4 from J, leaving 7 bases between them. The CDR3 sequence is CSVDSPGANVLTF. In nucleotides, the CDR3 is TGCAGCGTTGACTCTCCCGGGGCCAACGTCCTGACTTTC.

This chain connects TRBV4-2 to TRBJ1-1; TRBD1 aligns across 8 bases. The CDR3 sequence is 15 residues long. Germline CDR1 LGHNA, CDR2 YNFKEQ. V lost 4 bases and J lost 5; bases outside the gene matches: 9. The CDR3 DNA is TGTGCCAGCAGCCGCCCTACAGGGGGTGAGACTGAAGCTTTCTTT. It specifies CASSRPTGGETEAFF.

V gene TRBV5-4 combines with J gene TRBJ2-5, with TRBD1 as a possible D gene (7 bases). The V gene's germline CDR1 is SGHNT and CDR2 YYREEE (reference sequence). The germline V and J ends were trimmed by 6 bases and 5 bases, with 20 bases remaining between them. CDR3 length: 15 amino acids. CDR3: CASTGRTGGLETQYF. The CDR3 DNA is TGTGCCAGCACCGGAAGGACAGGAGGGTTGGAGACCCAGTACTTC.

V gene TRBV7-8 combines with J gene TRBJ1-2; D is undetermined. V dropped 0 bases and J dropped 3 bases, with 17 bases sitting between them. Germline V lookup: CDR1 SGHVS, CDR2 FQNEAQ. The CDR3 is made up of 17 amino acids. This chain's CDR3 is CASSLAVGYGTDYGYTF. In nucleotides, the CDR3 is TGTGCCAGCAGCTTAGCGGTAGGGTACGGCACGGACTATGGCTACACCTTC.

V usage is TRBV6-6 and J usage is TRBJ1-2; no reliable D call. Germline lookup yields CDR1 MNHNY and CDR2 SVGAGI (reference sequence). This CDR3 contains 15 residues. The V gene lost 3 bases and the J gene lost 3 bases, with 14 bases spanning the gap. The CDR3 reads CASSYFDKGYYGYTF. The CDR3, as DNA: TGTGCCAGCAGTTATTTTGACAAAGGTTACTATGGCTACACCTTC.

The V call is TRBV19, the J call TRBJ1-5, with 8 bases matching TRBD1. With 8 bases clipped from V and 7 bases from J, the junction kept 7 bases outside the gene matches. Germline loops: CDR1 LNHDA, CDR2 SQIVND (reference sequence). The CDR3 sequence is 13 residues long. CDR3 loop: CASVGQGRQPQHF. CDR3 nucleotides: TGTGCCAGTGTCGGACAGGGCCGACAGCCCCAGCATTTT.

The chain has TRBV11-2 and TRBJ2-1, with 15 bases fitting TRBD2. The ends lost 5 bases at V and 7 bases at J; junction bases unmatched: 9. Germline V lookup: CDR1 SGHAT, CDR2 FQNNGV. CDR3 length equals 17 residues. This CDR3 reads CASSPPGLAGGKNEQFF. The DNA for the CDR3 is TGTGCCAGCAGCCCGCCGGGACTAGCGGGGGGCAAAAATGAGCAGTTCTTC.

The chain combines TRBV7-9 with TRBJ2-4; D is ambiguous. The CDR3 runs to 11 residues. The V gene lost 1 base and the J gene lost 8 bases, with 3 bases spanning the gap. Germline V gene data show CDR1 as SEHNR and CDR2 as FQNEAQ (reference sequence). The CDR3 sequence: CASSLEDIQYF. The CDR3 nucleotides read TGTGCCAGCAGCTTAGAGGACATTCAGTACTTC.

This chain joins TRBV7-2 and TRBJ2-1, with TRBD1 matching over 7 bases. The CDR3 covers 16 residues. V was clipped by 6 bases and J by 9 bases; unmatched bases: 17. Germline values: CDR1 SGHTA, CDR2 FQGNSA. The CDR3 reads CASSIGTVKVVGEQFF. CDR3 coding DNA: TGTGCCAGCAGTATAGGGACAGTTAAGGTTGTCGGTGAGCAGTTCTTC.

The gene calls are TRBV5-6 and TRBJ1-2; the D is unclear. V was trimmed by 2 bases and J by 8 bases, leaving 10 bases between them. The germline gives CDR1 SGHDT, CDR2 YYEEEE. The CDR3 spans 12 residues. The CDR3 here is CASSLRHSGYTF. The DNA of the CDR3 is TGTGCCAGCAGCTTAAGACACAGCGGCTACACCTTC. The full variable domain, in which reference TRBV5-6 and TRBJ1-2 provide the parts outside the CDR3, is DAGVTQSPTHLIKTRGQQVTLRCSPKSGHDTVSWYQQALGQGPQFIFQYYEEEERQRGNFPDRFSGHQFPNYSSELNVNALLLGDSALYLCASSLRHSGYTFGSGTRLTVV.